This TCR beta chain was found in a study of shared clonotypes between healthy human individuals. Findings and caveats of the study: Lower generation probabilities were found for non-shared clonotypes than for those shared by all four donors. Estimated richness was generally greater in naive than memory subsets.

In the original analysis: Because ImmunoSEQ provided only junction sequences with no quality scores, the filtering differed. Using immunoSEQ multiplex PCR, the repertoire was profiled, and TCRdb retains in-frame clones only, with some absent. Clonal size and the V and J genes are those of that table, whereas D and trimming came from the DNA. The sample yields 650,000 to 700,000 clones, 90% seen once. V lost 3 bases, J lost 2 bases, and 3 bases stayed unmatched. The CDR3 has 13 amino acids. Germline V CDR1 and CDR2: GTSNPN, SVGIG (reference sequence). This clone has a single count. Its antigen is undetermined.

This TCR derives from a man younger than 35 in good health. Some clones in this sample may be carry-over from other donors' samples. The sample consisted of memory CD8+ T cells from PBMCs. The subset denotes: CD45RO+ cells pooled with CCR7-negative TemRA cells. The chain employs TRBV30 and TRBJ2-7, with 8 bases identical to TRBD1. The CDR3 protein is CAWSRGPTYEQYF. Here the CDR3 DNA reads TGTGCCTGGAGCAGGGGGCCCACCTACGAGCAGTACTTC.